Each of the 8 T cell receptor beta chains below was sequenced from the same sample in a study of blood T cell repertoires in COVID-19 (dated by TCRdb to between 2020 and 2021). Library preparation employed the immunoSEQ multiplex PCR assay. The source is immuneACCESS, and TCRdb retained only in-frame sequences with V and J called. Part of the clones is not carried over; for the studies checked, unresolved V genes explain less than half of this, and the remainder is unexplained. For this sample the table gives some 200,000 clones, of which around 87% were detected only once. The ten largest clones add up to roughly 2.5% of the sample. The sample consisted of peripheral blood. The receptors were gathered from a middle-aged man with active or convalescent COVID-19.

The rearrangement uses TRBV6-2 or TRBV6-3 and TRBJ1-5; 7 nucleotides line up with TRBD1. Trimming at V came to 5 bases and at J to 3 bases, leaving 7 bases not matched to a gene. This CDR3 comprises 15 residues. The V gene's germline CDR1 is MNHEY and CDR2 SVGEGT. The CDR3 sequence is CASSPTGNLNQPQHF. The CDR3 nucleotides are TGTGCCAGCAGTCCGACAGGGAATCTCAATCAGCCCCAGCATTTT.

The V call is TRBV11-2, the J call TRBJ2-7; 8 bases match TRBD1. Germline CDR1 reads SGHAT; CDR2 reads FQNNGV. Trimming cost V 6 bases and J 2 bases; bases outside gene matches: 3. This CDR3 spans 13 amino acids. In DNA form, the CDR3 reads TGTGCCAGCAGGATACAGGGGGCCTACGAGCAGTACTTC. This encodes CASRIQGAYEQYF. The whole variable domain, filled in from reference TRBV11-2 and TRBJ2-7, reads EAGVAQSPRYKIIEKRQSVAFWCNPISGHATLYWYQQILGQGPKLLIQFQNNGVVDDSQLPKDRFSAERLKGVDSTLKIQPAKLEDSAVYLCASRIQGAYEQYFGPGTRLTVT.

The gene calls are TRBV5-4 and TRBJ2-1; D gene ambiguous. Trimming left V 1 base short and J 5 bases short, with 7 bases between. Germline lookup yields CDR1 SGHNT and CDR2 YYREEE (reference sequence). CDR3 length: 13 residues. DNA for the CDR3: TGTGCCAGCAGCTTGAGTTACAACAATGAGCAGTTCTTC. It is translated as CASSLSYNNEQFF.

The gene calls are TRBV5-4 and TRBJ1-2; 9 positions match TRBD1. The CDR3 consists of 14 residues. The trim removed 4 bases at V and 2 bases at J, leaving 3 bases unmatched. In germline, CDR1 is SGHNT, CDR2 YYREEE (reference sequence). Here the CDR3 reads CASSKGQGNYGYTF. The DNA of the CDR3 is TGTGCCAGCAGCAAGGGACAGGGAAACTATGGCTACACCTTC.

The V gene is TRBV6-6, the J gene TRBJ2-7; TRBD1 matches at 7 bases. The germline V gene has CDR1 MNHNY and CDR2 SVGAGI (reference sequence). Unmatched junction bases numbered 11, after V lost 4 bases and J lost 5 bases. The CDR3 sequence is 15 residues long. The CDR3 region is CASSSLTGMGNEQYF. CDR3 nucleotides: TGTGCCAGCAGTTCCCTGACAGGGATGGGCAACGAGCAGTACTTC.

The chain has TRBV18 and TRBJ2-5, with a weak D call TRBD2 (6 bases). Trimming removed 5 bases from V and 2 bases from J, with 12 bases in between. CDR1 is KGHSH, CDR2 LQKENI, per germline. The CDR3 extends over 14 amino acids. The CDR3 sequence: CASSSRAGQETQYF. CDR3 bases: TGTGCCAGCTCATCTCGCGCGGGGCAAGAGACCCAGTACTTC.

This chain joins TRBV15 and TRBJ1-5; a weak D match, TRBD1 (5 bases). Germline CDR1 and CDR2: LNHNV and YYDKDF (reference sequence). The CDR3 runs to 15 residues. Trimming left V 0 bases short and J 3 bases short, with 9 bases between. The DNA of the CDR3 is TGTGCCACCAGCAGAGATAAGGGGTACAATCAGCCCCAGCATTTT. Amino acids: CATSRDKGYNQPQHF. The full variable domain, its missing parts supplied by reference TRBV15 and TRBJ1-5, is DAMVIQNPRYQVTQFGKPVTLSCSQTLNHNVMYWYQQKSSQAPKLLFHYYDKDFNNEADTPDNFQSRRPNTSFCFLDIRSPGLGDTAMYLCATSRDKGYNQPQHFGDGTRLSIL.

The chain employs TRBV7-9 and TRBJ1-6; perhaps TRBD1 as D (5 bases). V dropped 0 bases and J dropped 5 bases, with 11 bases sitting between them. Germline loops: CDR1 SEHNR, CDR2 FQNEAQ (reference sequence). This CDR3 has 16 amino acids. In DNA form, the CDR3 reads TGTGCCAGCAGCTTAGCAGGGGCCCCCCATAATTCACCCCTCCACTTT. Protein sequence: CASSLAGAPHNSPLHF.